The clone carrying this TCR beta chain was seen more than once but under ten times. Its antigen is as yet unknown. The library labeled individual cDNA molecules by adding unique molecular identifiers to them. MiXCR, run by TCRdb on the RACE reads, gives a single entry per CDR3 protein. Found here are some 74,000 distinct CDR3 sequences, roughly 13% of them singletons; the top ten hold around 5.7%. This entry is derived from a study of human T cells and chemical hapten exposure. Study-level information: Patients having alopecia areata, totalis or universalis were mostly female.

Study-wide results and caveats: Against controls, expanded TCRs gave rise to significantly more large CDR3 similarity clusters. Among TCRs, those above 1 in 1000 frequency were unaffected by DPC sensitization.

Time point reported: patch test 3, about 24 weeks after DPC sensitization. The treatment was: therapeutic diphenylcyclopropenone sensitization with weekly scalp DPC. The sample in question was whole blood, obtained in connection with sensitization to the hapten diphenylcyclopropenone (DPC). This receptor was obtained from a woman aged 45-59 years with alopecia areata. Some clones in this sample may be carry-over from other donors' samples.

The CDR3 sequence: CASSSSGSSYEQYF. Written as DNA, the CDR3 is TGTGCCAGCAGCTCTAGCGGTAGCTCCTACGAGCAGTACTTC. V is TRBV7-9 and J is TRBJ2-7; 7 positions agree with TRBD2. This CDR3 is built from 14 residues. V was clipped by 4 bases and J by 0 bases; unmatched bases: 3. The germline V gene has CDR1 SEHNR and CDR2 FQNEAQ (reference sequence).